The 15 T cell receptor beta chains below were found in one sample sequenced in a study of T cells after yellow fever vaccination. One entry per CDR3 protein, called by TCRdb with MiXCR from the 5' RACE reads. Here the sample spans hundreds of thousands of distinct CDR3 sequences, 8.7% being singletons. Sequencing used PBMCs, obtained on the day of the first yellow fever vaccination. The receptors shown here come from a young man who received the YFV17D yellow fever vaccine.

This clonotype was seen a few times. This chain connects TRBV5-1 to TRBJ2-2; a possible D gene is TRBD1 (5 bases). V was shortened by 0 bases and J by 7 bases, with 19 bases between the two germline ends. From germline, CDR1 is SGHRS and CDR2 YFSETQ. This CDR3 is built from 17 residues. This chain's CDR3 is CASSLGSAGIVGGELFF. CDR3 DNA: TGCGCCAGCAGCTTGGGGTCGGCAGGGATCGTTGGCGGGGAGCTGTTTTTT.

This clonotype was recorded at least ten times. The CDR3 reads CASSLDSPTDTQYF. The CDR3 coding sequence is TGTGCCAGCAGCCTAGACTCCCCAACAGATACGCAGTATTTT. The rearrangement uses TRBV9 and TRBJ2-3; D uncertain. Germline V CDR1 and CDR2: SGDLS, YYNGEE. The CDR3 covers 14 residues. The ends were cut back, 4 bases at V and 3 bases at J, with 12 bases in the middle.

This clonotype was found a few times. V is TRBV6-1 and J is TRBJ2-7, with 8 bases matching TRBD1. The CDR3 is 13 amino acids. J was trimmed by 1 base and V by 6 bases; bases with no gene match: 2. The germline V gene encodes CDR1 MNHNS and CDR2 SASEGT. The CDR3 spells CASRTGGSYEQYF. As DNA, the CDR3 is TGTGCCAGCAGAACAGGGGGTTCCTACGAGCAGTACTTC.

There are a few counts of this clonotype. Here the CDR3 reads CALPASGGAGEQFF. DNA of the CDR3: TGTGCCTTACCGGCTAGCGGGGGGGCGGGCGAGCAGTTCTTC. The rearrangement uses TRBV30 and TRBJ2-1, with TRBD2 matching over 12 bases. The germline V gene has CDR1 GTSNPN and CDR2 SVGIG (reference sequence). This CDR3 contains 14 residues. The V gene end was trimmed by 7 bases and the J gene end by 10 bases; junction bases not matched to a gene: 11.

CDR3 region: CSVAGGRADTQYF. In DNA, the CDR3 is TGCAGCGTTGCCGGGGGGCGCGCAGATACGCAGTATTTT. The chain has TRBV29-1 and TRBJ2-3, with D perhaps matching TRBD2 (7 bases). Trimming stripped 4 bases from V and 4 bases from J, with 12 bases between. There are 13 residues in the CDR3. The germline CDR1 and CDR2 sequences are SQVTM and ANQGSEA.

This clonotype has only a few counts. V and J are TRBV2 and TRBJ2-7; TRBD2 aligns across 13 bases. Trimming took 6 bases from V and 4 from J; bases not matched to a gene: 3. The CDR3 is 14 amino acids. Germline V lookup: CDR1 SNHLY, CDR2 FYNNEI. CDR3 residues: CASRSTSGGYEQYF. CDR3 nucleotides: TGTGCCAGCAGGTCGACTAGCGGGGGGTACGAGCAGTACTTC.

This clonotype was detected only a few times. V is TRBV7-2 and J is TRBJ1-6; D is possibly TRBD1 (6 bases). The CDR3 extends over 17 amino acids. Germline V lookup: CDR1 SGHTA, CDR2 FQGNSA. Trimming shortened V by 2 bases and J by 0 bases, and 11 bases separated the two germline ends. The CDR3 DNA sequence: TGTGCCAGCAGCTTATCCGGACAGCCCTCCTATAATTCACCCCTCCACTTT. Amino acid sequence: CASSLSGQPSYNSPLHF.

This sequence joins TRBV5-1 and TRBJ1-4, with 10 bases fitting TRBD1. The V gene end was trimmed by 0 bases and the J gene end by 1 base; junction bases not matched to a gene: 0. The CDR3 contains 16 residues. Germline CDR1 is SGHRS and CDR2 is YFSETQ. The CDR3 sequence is CASSLGTGGTNEKLFF. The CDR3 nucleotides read TGCGCCAGCAGCTTGGGGACAGGGGGAACTAATGAAAAACTGTTTTTT.

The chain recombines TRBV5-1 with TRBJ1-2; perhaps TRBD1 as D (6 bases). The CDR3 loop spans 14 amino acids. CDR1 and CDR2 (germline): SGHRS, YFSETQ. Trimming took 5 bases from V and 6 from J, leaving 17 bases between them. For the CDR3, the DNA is TGCGCCAGCAGACCCCAGGACAGCGGAGATGGCTACACCTTC. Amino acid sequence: CASRPQDSGDGYTF.

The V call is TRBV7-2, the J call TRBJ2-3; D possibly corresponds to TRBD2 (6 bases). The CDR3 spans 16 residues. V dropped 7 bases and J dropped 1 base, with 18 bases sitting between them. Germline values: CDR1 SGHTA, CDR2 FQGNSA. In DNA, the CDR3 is TGTGCCAGCACCACTTCCCCCGGGGGTGGCACAGATACGCAGTATTTT. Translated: CASTTSPGGGTDTQYF.

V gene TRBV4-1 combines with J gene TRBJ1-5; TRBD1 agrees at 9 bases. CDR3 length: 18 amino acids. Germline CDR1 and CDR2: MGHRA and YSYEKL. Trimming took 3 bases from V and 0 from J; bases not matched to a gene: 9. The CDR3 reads CASSHGQGFPYSNQPQHF. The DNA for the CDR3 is TGCGCCAGCAGCCATGGACAGGGGTTCCCCTATAGCAATCAGCCCCAGCATTTT.

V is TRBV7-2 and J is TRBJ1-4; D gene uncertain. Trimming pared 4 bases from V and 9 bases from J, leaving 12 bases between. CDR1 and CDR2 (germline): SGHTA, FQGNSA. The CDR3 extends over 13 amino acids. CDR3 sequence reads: CASSSHGSQKLFF. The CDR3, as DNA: TGTGCCAGCAGCTCTCACGGCAGTCAAAAACTGTTTTTT.

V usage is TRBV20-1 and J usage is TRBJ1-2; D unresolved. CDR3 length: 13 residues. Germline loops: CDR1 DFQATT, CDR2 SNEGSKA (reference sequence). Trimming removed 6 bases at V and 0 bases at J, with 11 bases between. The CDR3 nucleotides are TGCAGTGCACCGGACGGTGCTAACTATGGCTACACCTTC. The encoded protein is CSAPDGANYGYTF.

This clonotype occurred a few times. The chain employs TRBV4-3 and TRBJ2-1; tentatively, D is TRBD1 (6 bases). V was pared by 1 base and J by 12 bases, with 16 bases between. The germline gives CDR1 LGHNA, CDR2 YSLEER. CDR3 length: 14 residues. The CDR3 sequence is CASSQVAGAWGQFF. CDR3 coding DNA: TGCGCCAGCAGCCAAGTAGCAGGGGCCTGGGGGCAGTTCTTC.

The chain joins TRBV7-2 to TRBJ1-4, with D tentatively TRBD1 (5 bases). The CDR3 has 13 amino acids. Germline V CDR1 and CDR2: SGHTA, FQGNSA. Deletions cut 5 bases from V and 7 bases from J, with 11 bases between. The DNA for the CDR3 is TGTGCCAGCAGCACCAGACAGAGTGAAAAACTGTTTTTT. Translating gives CASSTRQSEKLFF.